This TCR beta chain is drawn from a study of identical twins. Germline V gives CDR1 DFQATT, CDR2 SNEGSKA (reference sequence). The CDR3 extends over 13 amino acids. V lost 5 bases, J lost 12 bases, and 11 bases stayed unmatched. TCRdb reprocessed the 5' RACE reads with MiXCR, giving one entry per CDR3 protein. This table has about 690,000 distinct CDR3 sequences, roughly 20% appearing once. These records were also assigned to another study, of T cells expressing NK-cell markers. That study reports: Sorted CD3+CD56+NKG2C+, CD3+CD56+NKG2C- and CD3+CD56-NKG2C+ T cells provided the TCR beta repertoires. Sequencing covered eight donors, seven HCMV-seropositive and one seronegative. The contribution of dominant NKG2C+ clonotypes to CD8+ T cells in roughly six donors was roughly 1.0-7.5%. The study left the HCMV specificity of expanded NKG2C+ T cell clones unresolved.

The sample consisted of PBMCs. The chain has TRBV20-1 and TRBJ2-1; TRBD1 aligns across 9 bases. The TCR was taken from a woman aged 18 to 35 in good health. Written as DNA, the CDR3 is TGCAGTGCTTGGACAGGGGAGAATGAGTGGCAGTTCTTC. Translating it yields CSAWTGENEWQFF.